This T cell receptor beta chain was sequenced for a study of T cell repertoires in cytomegalovirus infection. Whole-study context: Peptides in the study included HLA-C-restricted and HLA-B-restricted CMV epitopes. CMV infection and matching HLA type were both indicated by public TCR beta signatures.

TCRdb redid the calling of the reads with MiXCR, one entry per CDR3 protein. The sample has over 100,000 distinct CDR3 sequences; around 28% are singletons. This CDR3 has 16 amino acids. V lost 2 bases, J lost 0 bases, and 8 bases stayed unmatched. CDR1 and CDR2 (germline): DFQATT, SNEGSKA (reference sequence). This clonotype was observed a few times. What it binds is not known. Study outcomes and limitations: The cumulative frequency of public TCR beta families identified carriers of CMV plus the relevant HLA. In two of eight donors, the top clonotype was HLA-C-restricted CMV-specific.

The chain joins TRBV20-1 to TRBJ2-5, with 8 positions matching TRBD2. This TCR derives from a human donor in good health (CMV status not recorded). Some clones in this sample may be carry-over from other donors' samples. Specimen: CD8+ T cells from cultured PBMCs, collected from culture after CMV antigen stimulation. The CDR3 region has the DNA TGCAGTGCTAGATTTTATAGCGGGGACAACCAAGAGACCCAGTACTTC. Residues: CSARFYSGDNQETQYF.